What follows are 21 T cell receptor beta chains derived from one specimen sequenced in a study of T cell repertoires in cytomegalovirus infection. Each CDR3 protein is one row after TCRdb ran MiXCR on the reads. The table has approximately 300,000 distinct CDR3 sequences, roughly 25% seen once. The antigens for these receptors are not known. This specimen was cultured PBMCs, taken from culture after CMV antigen stimulation. The source is a human donor in good health (CMV status not recorded). Some clones in this sample may be carry-over from other donors' samples.

This clonotype was picked up a small number of times. Here the CDR3 reads CASSRDRRNSEAFF. The CDR3 DNA reads TGTGCCAGCTCCCGGGACAGAAGAAATTCTGAAGCTTTCTTT. The chain couples TRBV18 to TRBJ1-1, with 7 bases that match TRBD1. The CDR3 is 14 amino acids. The trim removed 6 bases at V and 6 bases at J, leaving 10 bases unmatched. Germline V gene data show CDR1 as KGHSH and CDR2 as LQKENI.

The chain is built from TRBV6-2 or TRBV6-3 and TRBJ1-1; 11 bases are shared with TRBD1. Germline CDR1 MNHEY, CDR2 SVGEGT. V was pared by 6 bases and J by 7 bases, with 7 bases of the junction left unmatched. CDR3 length: 14 residues. The CDR3 DNA follows: TGTGCCAGCAGAGAGCACGGGACAGGGGGTGAAGCTTTCTTT. It codes for CASREHGTGGEAFF.

The chain employs TRBV10-3 and TRBJ2-2, with D uncertain. From germline, CDR1 is ENHRY and CDR2 SYGVKD. This CDR3 is built from 14 residues. The V and J ends lost 6 bases and 8 bases respectively, with 16 bases between them. CDR3 sequence (DNA): TGTGCCATCAGGCCGTTCCGGTCGTCGGGGGAGCTGTTTTTT. Its translation is CAIRPFRSSGELFF.

V and J are TRBV6-2 or TRBV6-3 and TRBJ2-3, with a possible D match to TRBD2 (7 bases). V was shortened by 5 bases and J by 2 bases, with 35 bases between the two germline ends. Germline CDR1 MNHEY, CDR2 SVGEGT. This CDR3 has 22 amino acids. CDR3 residues: CASSPGASGVGNRRANTDTQYF. Written as DNA, the CDR3 is TGTGCCAGCAGTCCGGGGGCTAGCGGCGTCGGCAATCGACGGGCCAACACAGATACGCAGTATTTT.

This clonotype was seen a few times. The CDR3 DNA follows: TGCAGCGGGGACCCTAGTGGTCTCTACAATGAGCAGTTCTTC. It codes for CSGDPSGLYNEQFF. The chain uses TRBV29-1 and TRBJ2-1; either TRBD1 or TRBD2 may supply D (5 bases each). V was pared by 7 bases and J by 3 bases, with 16 bases between. The CDR3 is 14 residues long. Looked up from germline, CDR1 is SQVTM and CDR2 is ANQGSEA.

This chain uses TRBV5-4 with TRBJ2-2; 8 bases are shared with TRBD1. This CDR3 spans 15 amino acids. Germline V CDR1 and CDR2: SGHNT, YYREEE (reference sequence). The V gene end was trimmed by 7 bases and the J gene end by 0 bases; junction bases not matched to a gene: 5. CDR3 amino acids: CASGLQGANTGELFF. The CDR3 DNA sequence: TGTGCCAGCGGGCTACAGGGGGCGAACACCGGGGAGCTGTTTTTT.

The rearrangement uses TRBV6-2 or TRBV6-3 and TRBJ2-7, with 9 bases fitting TRBD2. J was trimmed by 4 bases and V by 6 bases; bases with no gene match: 10. Germline loops: CDR1 MNHEY, CDR2 SVGEGT. The CDR3 length is 15 residues. CDR3 DNA: TGTGCCAGCAGCCTTAGCGGGAGTAAGGCGTACGAGCAGTACGTC. Translating gives CASSLSGSKAYEQYV.

Remarks on this clonotype: Germline is not matched at one junction end, which may reflect a read error. The CDR3 DNA is TGTGCCACCAGTGGCACAGGGAGCTCTGGGGCCAACGTCCCGACTTTC. Encoded protein: CATSGTGSSGANVPTF. The V and J genes are TRBV24-1 and TRBJ2-6, with a possible D match to TRBD1 (6 bases). CDR3 size: 16 residues. Looked up from germline, CDR1 is KGHDR and CDR2 is SFDVKD.

The chain uses TRBV5-1 and TRBJ2-1; TRBD2 aligns across 7 bases. J was trimmed by 2 bases and V by 8 bases; bases with no gene match: 10. The CDR3 spans 15 residues. CDR1 and CDR2 (germline): SGHRS, YFSETQ. CDR3 sequence (DNA): TGCGCCAGTAGTCCGGGGGGTACGGCCTACAATGAGCAGTTCTTC. It translates to CASSPGGTAYNEQFF.

This chain joins TRBV10-3 and TRBJ2-7, with a tentative D call TRBD2 (6 bases). This CDR3 is 12 amino acids long. The V end lost 11 bases, the J end lost 1 base, and 12 bases lay between the germline ends. The V gene's germline CDR1 is ENHRY and CDR2 SYGVKD. CDR3 in DNA: TGTGCCGGGAGGACATGGTCCTACGAGCAGTACGTC. Translated: CAGRTWSYEQYV.

This chain uses TRBV7-9 with TRBJ2-3, with 7 bases lining up with TRBD1. Germline-derived CDR1 and CDR2 are SEHNR and FQNEAQ (reference sequence). The CDR3 is made up of 15 amino acids. With 4 bases clipped from V and 2 bases from J, the junction kept 6 bases outside the gene matches. The CDR3, as DNA: TGTGCCAGCAGCTCCGGGGACAGCAACACAGATACGCAGTATTTT. Protein sequence: CASSSGDSNTDTQYF.

This clonotype was seen more than once but under ten times. The V call is TRBV14, the J call TRBJ1-1; D ambiguous. Trimming stripped 3 bases from V and 0 bases from J, with 5 bases between. The CDR3 is 13 amino acids. CDR1 SGHDN and CDR2 FVKESK come from the germline V gene. For the CDR3, the DNA is TGTGCCAGCAGCCACGGGATGAACACTGAAGCTTTCTTT. This sequence encodes CASSHGMNTEAFF.

The V call is TRBV19, the J call TRBJ1-2; D unclear. The germline gives CDR1 LNHDA, CDR2 SQIVND (reference sequence). This CDR3 is 12 amino acids long. The V end lost 0 bases, the J end lost 4 bases, and 3 bases lay between the germline ends. The CDR3 bases are TGTGCCAGTAGTATAGAAGTCTATGGCTACACCTTC. Translation gives CASSIEVYGYTF.

V is TRBV29-1 and J is TRBJ1-1, with D possibly being TRBD1 (5 bases). The CDR3 loop spans 14 amino acids. Between the trimmed V and J ends, which lost 4 bases and 5 bases, there was a span of 17 bases. CDR1 and CDR2 from the germline V gene are SQVTM and ANQGSEA. Here the CDR3 reads CSVAVGGEGTEAFF. The DNA of the CDR3 is TGCAGCGTTGCGGTTGGGGGGGAGGGGACTGAAGCTTTCTTT.

The gene calls are TRBV5-1 and TRBJ2-3; possible D gene TRBD2, 6 bases. The CDR3 is 13 residues long. The V and J ends lost 2 bases and 8 bases respectively, with 12 bases between them. CDR1 is SGHRS and CDR2 is YFSETQ in the germline V gene. The CDR3 DNA is TGCGCCAGCAGCTTCCGGGAAGCGGGTACGCAGTATTTT. Translation gives CASSFREAGTQYF.

The genes are TRBV28 and TRBJ2-7; 7 bases agree with TRBD1. The V segment lost 4 bases and the J segment 5 bases; nucleotides outside the gene matches: 2. Germline values: CDR1 MDHEN, CDR2 SYDVKM. The CDR3 consists of 12 residues. The CDR3, as DNA: TGTGCCAGCAGTTCGACAGGGAACGAGCAGTACTTC. Translating it yields CASSSTGNEQYF.

This sequence joins TRBV24-1 and TRBJ2-1; 10 nucleotides agree with TRBD2. Germline CDR1 and CDR2: KGHDR and SFDVKD. V lost 3 bases to trimming and J lost 6 bases; unmatched junction nucleotides: 4. This CDR3 comprises 15 residues. CDR3 DNA sequence: TGTGCCACCAGTGATCCGAGGACTAGCGGCAATGAGCAGTTCTTC. It codes for CATSDPRTSGNEQFF.

V and J are TRBV4-3 and TRBJ1-5; no clear D gene. V was clipped by 4 bases and J by 5 bases, with 15 bases between them. Germline V gives CDR1 LGHNA, CDR2 YSLEER. The CDR3 runs 15 residues. The CDR3 spells CASSPESAGYQPQHF. CDR3 nucleotide sequence: TGCGCCAGCAGCCCCGAGTCGGCAGGATATCAGCCCCAGCATTTT.

This clonotype has just a few counts. The genes are TRBV20-1 and TRBJ2-1, with TRBD2 identical over 7 bases. With V trimmed by 3 bases and J by 0 bases, 11 bases remained unmatched. This CDR3 contains 17 residues. Germline CDR1 and CDR2: DFQATT and SNEGSKA (reference sequence). The CDR3 sequence: CSARGISGSSSYNEQFF. The CDR3 nucleotides read TGCAGTGCTAGGGGGATTAGCGGGTCTAGCTCCTACAATGAGCAGTTCTTC.

Only a few counts were recorded for this clonotype. This chain uses TRBV11-2 with TRBJ2-2; 8 bases line up with TRBD2. This CDR3 has 14 residues. With V trimmed by 5 bases and J by 6 bases, 5 bases remained unmatched. CDR1 is SGHAT and CDR2 is FQNNGV in the germline V gene. CDR3 region: CASSLGLASGELFF. CDR3 bases: TGTGCCAGCAGCCTCGGACTAGCCTCCGGGGAGCTGTTTTTT. The complete variable domain, with remaining parts taken from reference TRBV11-2 and TRBJ2-2, reads EAGVAQSPRYKIIEKRQSVAFWCNPISGHATLYWYQQILGQGPKLLIQFQNNGVVDDSQLPKDRFSAERLKGVDSTLKIQPAKLEDSAVYLCASSLGLASGELFFGEGSRLTVL.

The CDR3 nucleotides read TGTGCCAGTAGTACCAGACAGATGAGCAATCAGCCCCAGCATTTT. Protein product: CASSTRQMSNQPQHF. The V and J genes are TRBV19 and TRBJ1-5, with D perhaps matching TRBD1 (5 bases). V lost 4 bases and J 1 base, leaving 11 bases between the germline ends. CDR3 length: 15 amino acids. CDR1 LNHDA and CDR2 SQIVND come from the germline V gene (reference sequence).